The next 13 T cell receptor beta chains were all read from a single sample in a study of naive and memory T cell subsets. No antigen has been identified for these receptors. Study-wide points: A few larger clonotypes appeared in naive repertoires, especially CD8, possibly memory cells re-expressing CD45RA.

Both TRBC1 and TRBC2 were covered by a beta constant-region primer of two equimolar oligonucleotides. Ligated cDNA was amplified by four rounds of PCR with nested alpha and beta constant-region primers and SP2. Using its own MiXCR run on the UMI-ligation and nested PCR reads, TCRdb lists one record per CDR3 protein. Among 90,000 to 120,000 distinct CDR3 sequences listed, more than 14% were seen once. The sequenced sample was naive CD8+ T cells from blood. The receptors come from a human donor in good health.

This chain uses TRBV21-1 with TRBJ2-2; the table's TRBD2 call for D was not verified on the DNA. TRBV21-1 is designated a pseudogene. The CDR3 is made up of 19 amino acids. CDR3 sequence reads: CASSKPIWRREQSDGELFF. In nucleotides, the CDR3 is TGTGCCAGCAGCAAACCTATCTGGCGGAGGGAACAGTCGGACGGGGAGCTGTTTTTT.

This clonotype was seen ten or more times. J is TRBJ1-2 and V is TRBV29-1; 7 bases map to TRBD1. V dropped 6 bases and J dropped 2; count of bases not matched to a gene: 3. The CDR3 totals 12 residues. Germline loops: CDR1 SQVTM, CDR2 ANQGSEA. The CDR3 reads CSVGDSNYGYTF. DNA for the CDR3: TGCAGCGTCGGGGACAGCAACTATGGCTACACCTTC. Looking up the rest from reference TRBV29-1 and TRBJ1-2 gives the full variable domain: SAVISQKPSRDICQRGTSLTIQCQVDSQVTMMFWYRQQPGQSLTLIATANQGSEATYESGFVIDKFPISRPNLTFSTLTVSNMSPEDSSIYLCSVGDSNYGYTFGSGTRLTVV.

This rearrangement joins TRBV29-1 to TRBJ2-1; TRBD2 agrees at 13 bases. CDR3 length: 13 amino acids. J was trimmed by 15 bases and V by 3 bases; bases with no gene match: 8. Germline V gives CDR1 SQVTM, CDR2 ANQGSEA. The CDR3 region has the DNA TGCAGCGTTGAGTTTACTAGCGGGAGGGCGTCGTTCTTC. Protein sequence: CSVEFTSGRASFF.

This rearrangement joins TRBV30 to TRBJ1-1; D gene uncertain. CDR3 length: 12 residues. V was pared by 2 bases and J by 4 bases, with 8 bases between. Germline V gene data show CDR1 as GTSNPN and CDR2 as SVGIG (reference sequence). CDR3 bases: TGTGCCTGGAGTATAGGGAGCACTGAAGCTTTCTTT. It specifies CAWSIGSTEAFF.

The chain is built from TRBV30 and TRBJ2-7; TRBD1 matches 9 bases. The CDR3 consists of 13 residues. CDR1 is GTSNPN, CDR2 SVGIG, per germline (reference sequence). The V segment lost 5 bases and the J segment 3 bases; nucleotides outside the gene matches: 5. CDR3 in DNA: TGTGCCTGGCGGGGGACAGGGAGCTACGAGCAGTACTTC. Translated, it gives CAWRGTGSYEQYF.

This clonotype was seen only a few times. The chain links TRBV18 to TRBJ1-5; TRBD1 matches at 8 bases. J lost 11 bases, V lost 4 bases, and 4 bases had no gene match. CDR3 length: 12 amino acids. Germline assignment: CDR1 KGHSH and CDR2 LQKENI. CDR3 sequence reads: CASSREDRAQHF. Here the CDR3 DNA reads TGTGCCAGCTCACGCGAGGACAGGGCCCAGCATTTT.

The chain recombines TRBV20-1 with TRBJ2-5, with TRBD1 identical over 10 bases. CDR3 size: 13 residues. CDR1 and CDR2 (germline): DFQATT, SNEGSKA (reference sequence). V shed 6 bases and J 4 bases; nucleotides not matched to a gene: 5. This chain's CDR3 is CSATTGGRETQYF. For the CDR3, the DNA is TGCAGTGCAACGACAGGGGGCAGAGAGACCCAGTACTTC.

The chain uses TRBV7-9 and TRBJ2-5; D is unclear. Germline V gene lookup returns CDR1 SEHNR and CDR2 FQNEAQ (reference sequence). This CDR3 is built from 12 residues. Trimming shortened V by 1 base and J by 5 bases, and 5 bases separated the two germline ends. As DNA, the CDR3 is TGTGCCAGCAGCTTAGGCCTGGAGACCCAGTACTTC. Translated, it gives CASSLGLETQYF.

CDR3 in DNA: TGTGCCAGCAGCGATCAAGCCGGGACAGGGTCCTTCGATGAGCAGTTCTTC. Its protein product is CASSDQAGTGSFDEQFF. The chain uses TRBV3-1 and TRBJ2-1; 9 nucleotides match TRBD1. The CDR3 runs to 17 residues. Germline loops: CDR1 LGHDT, CDR2 YNNKEL (reference sequence). The J segment lost 8 bases and the V segment lost 5 bases, leaving 16 bases of the junction unmatched.

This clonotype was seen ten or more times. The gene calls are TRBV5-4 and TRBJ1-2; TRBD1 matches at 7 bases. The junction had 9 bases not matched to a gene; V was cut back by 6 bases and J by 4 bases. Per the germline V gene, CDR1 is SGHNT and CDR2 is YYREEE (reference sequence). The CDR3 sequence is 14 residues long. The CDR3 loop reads CASTQDRNPYGYTF. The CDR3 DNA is TGTGCCAGCACCCAGGACAGGAACCCCTATGGCTACACCTTC.

The CDR3 DNA sequence: TGTGCCAGCAGTGAAAGGACAGGTATGATGAACACTGAAGCTTTCTTT. As protein: CASSERTGMMNTEAFF. This chain joins TRBV6-1 and TRBJ1-1; the match to TRBD1 covers 7 bases. The CDR3 has 16 amino acids. Germline trimming cut 2 bases from V and 0 bases from J; bases unmatched to any gene: 6. CDR1 and CDR2 (germline): MNHNS, SASEGT.

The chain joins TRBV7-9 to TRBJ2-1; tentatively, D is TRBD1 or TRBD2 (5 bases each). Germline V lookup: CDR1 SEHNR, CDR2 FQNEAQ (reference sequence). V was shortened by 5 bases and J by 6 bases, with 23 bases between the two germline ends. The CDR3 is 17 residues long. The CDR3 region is CASSPNGGGSLSNEQFF. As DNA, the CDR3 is TGTGCCAGCAGCCCCAATGGGGGTGGGTCCCTTAGCAATGAGCAGTTCTTC.

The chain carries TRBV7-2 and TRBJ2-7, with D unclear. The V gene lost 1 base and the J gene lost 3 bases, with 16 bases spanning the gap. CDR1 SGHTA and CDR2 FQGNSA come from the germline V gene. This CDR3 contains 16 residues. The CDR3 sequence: CASSLGATDSRYEQYF. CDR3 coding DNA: TGTGCCAGCAGCTTAGGGGCGACGGATAGCCGCTACGAGCAGTACTTC.